This T cell receptor beta chain was identified in a study of CD8 T cells in ankylosing spondylitis. Study findings and constraints: Reportedly, matched ankylosing spondylitis synovial fluid was significantly enriched for disease-linked clones. A motif in TCR beta, a set of 8 or 9 highly homologous variants, appeared characteristic of ankylosing spondylitis blood.

V lost 5 bases and J lost 1, with 12 bases in between. CDR3 length equals 14 residues. Germline V gene lookup returns CDR1 MDHEN and CDR2 SYDVKM. This clonotype was recorded many times. Antigen specificity is unknown. MiXCR was run by TCRdb on the 5' RACE reads, yielding one entry per CDR3 protein. The top ten hold 7.8% of the sample, which has 150,000 to 200,000 distinct CDR3 sequences, about 17% seen once. The V call is TRBV28, the J call TRBJ2-7; D remains unclear. The clonotype originates from a male donor with ankylosing spondylitis or in good health (not recorded which). Material: blood, either unsorted or a sorted T cell fraction (not recorded which). The CDR3 DNA sequence: TGTGCCAGCAGTCCGAGGTACACTTCCTACGAGCAGTACTTC. This codes for CASSPRYTSYEQYF.